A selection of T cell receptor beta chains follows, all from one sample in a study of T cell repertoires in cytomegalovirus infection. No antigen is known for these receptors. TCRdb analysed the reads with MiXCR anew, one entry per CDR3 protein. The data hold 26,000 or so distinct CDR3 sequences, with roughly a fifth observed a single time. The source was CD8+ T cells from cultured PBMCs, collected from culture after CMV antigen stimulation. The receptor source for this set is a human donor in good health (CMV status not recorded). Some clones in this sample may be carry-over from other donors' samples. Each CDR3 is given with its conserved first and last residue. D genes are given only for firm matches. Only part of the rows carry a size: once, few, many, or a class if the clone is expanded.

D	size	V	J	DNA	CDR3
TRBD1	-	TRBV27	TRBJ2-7	TGTGCCAGCAGTCACACTCCCGGGACAGGGATCTACGAGCAGTACTTC	CASSHTPGTGIYEQYF
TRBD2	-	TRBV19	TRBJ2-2	TGTGCCAGTAGTATACAGCGGGGGGGCGTCGGGGAGCTGTTTTTT	CASSIQRGGVGELFF
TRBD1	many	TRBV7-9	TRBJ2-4	TGTGCCAGCAGCTTAGATGGGACAGGGATGAACATTCAGTACTTC	CASSLDGTGMNIQYF
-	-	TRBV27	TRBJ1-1	TGTGCCAGCGCCAAGGACTATCTCACTGAAGCTTTCTTT	CASAKDYLTEAFF
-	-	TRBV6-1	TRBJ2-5	TGTGCCACCCTCCTACGGGAGAGTCGCGAGACCCAGTACTTC	CATLLRESRETQYF
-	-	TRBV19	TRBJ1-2	TGTGCCACAAGGAAGGAGGACTATGGCTACACCTTC	CATRKEDYGYTF
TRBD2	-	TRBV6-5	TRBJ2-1	TGTGCCAGCAGTTTCGAAACTAGCGGGAGTAGCTCCTACAATGAGCAGTTCTTC	CASSFETSGSSSYNEQFF
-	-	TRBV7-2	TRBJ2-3	TGTGCCAGCAGCTTACGACAGTTCACAGATACGCAGTATTTT	CASSLRQFTDTQYF
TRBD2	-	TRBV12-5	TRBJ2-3	TGTGCTAGTGGGCCCGGGAGGGATACGCAGTATTTT	CASGPGRDTQYF
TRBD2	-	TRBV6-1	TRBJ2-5	TGTGCCGGAAAAAGCGGGAGTAAGACCCAGTACTTC	CAGKSGSKTQYF
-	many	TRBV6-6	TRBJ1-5	TGTGCCAGCAGCAGGGCGGGTCGGGGTCAGCCCCAGCATTTT	CASSRAGRGQPQHF
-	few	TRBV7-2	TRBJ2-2	TGTGCCAGCAGCCCTAGCCTAGCGCCGAACACCGGGGAGCTGTTTTTT	CASSPSLAPNTGELFF
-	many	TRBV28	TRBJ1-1	TGTGCCAGCAGCTGGGGCGGGACACAGAACACTGAAGCTTTCTTT	CASSWGGTQNTEAFF
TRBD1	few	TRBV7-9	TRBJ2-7	TGTGCCAGCAGCTATCCATCATCCGGGACAGGGGTCGACGAGCAGTACTTC	CASSYPSSGTGVDEQYF
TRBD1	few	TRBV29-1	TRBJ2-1	TGCAGCGTTGAAACGGGACAGGGAAGCTCCTACAATGAGCAGTTCTTC	CSVETGQGSSYNEQFF
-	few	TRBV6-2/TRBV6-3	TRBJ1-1	TGTGCCAGCAGCCCCTGGTTCTTGTCGGACAGACCTGAAGCTTTCTTT	CASSPWFLSDRPEAFF
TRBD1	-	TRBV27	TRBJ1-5	TGTGCCAGCAGTTCAAGGACAGGGAGGCAGCCCCAGCATTTT	CASSSRTGRQPQHF
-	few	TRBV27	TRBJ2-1	TGTGCCAGCAGTTTATACGGGTACAATGAGCAGTTCTTC	CASSLYGYNEQFF
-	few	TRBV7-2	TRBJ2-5	TGTGCCAGCAGCTTAGGGGCAATACTGGAGACCCAGTACTTC	CASSLGAILETQYF
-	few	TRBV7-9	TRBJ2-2	TGTGCCAGCAGCTTAGAGGGCCGGTTCGGGGAGCTGTTTTTT	CASSLEGRFGELFF
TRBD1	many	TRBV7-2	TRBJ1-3	TGTGCCAGCAGCCTCGAGACAGGGCTCTCTGGAAACACCATATATTTT	CASSLETGLSGNTIYF
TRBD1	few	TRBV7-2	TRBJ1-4	TGTGCCAGCAGCTTAAAATTCGCATTTCGGGGGACAGGGCTAAAACTGTTTTTT	CASSLKFAFRGTGLKLFF
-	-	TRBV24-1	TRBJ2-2	TGTGCCACCAGTGAGCCCTACAGGGACGGCGGGGAGCTGTTTTTT	CATSEPYRDGGELFF
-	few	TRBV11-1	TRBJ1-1	TGTGCCAGCAGCTTCCCGACAGGCGCTGAAGCTTTCTTT	CASSFPTGAEAFF
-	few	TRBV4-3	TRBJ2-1	TGCGCCAGCAGCCAAGAGCTTCTCAATGAGCAGTTCTTC	CASSQELLNEQFF
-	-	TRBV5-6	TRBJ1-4	TGTGCCAGCAGCTTGATGGGCAGGGGACGGGAAAAACTGTTTTTT	CASSLMGRGREKLFF
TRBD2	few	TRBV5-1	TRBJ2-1	TGCGCCAGCAGTCCGGGACTAGCGGGAGTAGACAATGAGCTGTTCTTC	CASSPGLAGVDNELFF
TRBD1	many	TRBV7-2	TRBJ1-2	TGTGCCAGCAGCTTAGTGTTAGTCGCTTCAGGGGGCGCGTATGGCTACACCTTC	CASSLVLVASGGAYGYTF
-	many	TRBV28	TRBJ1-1	TGTGCCAGCAGTGAAGGGTTTACTGAAGCTTTCTTT	CASSEGFTEAFF
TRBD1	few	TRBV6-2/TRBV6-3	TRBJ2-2	TGTGACAGCAGCAGGGACAGGGGGCTCACCGGGGAGCTGTTTTTT	CDSSRDRGLTGELFF
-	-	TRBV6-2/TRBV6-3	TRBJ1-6	TGTGCCAGCAGAAGACTCGGCGGGTATAATTCACCCCTCCACTTT	CASRRLGGYNSPLHF